The rows below give T cell receptor beta chains drawn from one sample of a study of T cell changes during pregnancy in multiple sclerosis. TCRdb's table, derived via immunoSEQ multiplex PCR, lists solely in-frame clones and lacks some. This sample has roughly 31,000 clones, with roughly nine tenths found just once. The sequencing used CD8+ T cells from peripheral blood mononuclear cells, collected before pregnancy. Receptors were obtained from a female donor with multiple sclerosis, enrolled in a pregnancy study. The CDR3 runs from the conserved cysteine through the conserved F or W.

CDR3aa: CASSPRKGTYEQYF; v_gene: TRBV9
CDR3aa: CASSPPLGRGAGEKLFF; v_gene: TRBV18
CDR3aa: CASSTGGGGSYEQYF; v_gene: TRBV6-5
CDR3aa: CASSFGTGREPWSQYF; v_gene: TRBV13
CDR3aa: CASSYSQGATDTQYF; v_gene: TRBV6-5
CDR3aa: CAWSVGAGYTF; v_gene: TRBV30
CDR3aa: CASSLDGNEKLFF; v_gene: TRBV11-2
CDR3aa: CASSLGHLNTEAFF; v_gene: TRBV7-6
CDR3aa: CASSKLTDYGYTF; v_gene: TRBV6-5
CDR3aa: CASRTSGFQETQYF; v_gene: TRBV10-2
CDR3aa: CASSPYPTGLYTEAFF; v_gene: TRBV5-8
CDR3aa: CASSRLHLGQGAKGWETQYF; v_gene: TRBV4-3
CDR3aa: CASSEAPENTEAFF; v_gene: TRBV6-1
CDR3aa: CASRFQANSPLHF; v_gene: TRBV6-5
CDR3aa: CASSSDPDMQGQPQHF; v_gene: TRBV5-5
CDR3aa: CASSQVTAGEAFF; v_gene: TRBV4-1
CDR3aa: CASSEGGQVEAGELFF; v_gene: TRBV25-1
CDR3aa: CASSLGQGDYGYTF; v_gene: TRBV11-2
CDR3aa: CASSLEGEMGLAAYEQYF; v_gene: TRBV7-8
CDR3aa: CASSDGTGGYGYTF; v_gene: TRBV6-4
CDR3aa: CASSDSPHDEQFF; v_gene: TRBV6-1
CDR3aa: CASRTGQGGEAFF; v_gene: TRBV2
CDR3aa: CSAYNNEQFF; v_gene: TRBV29-1
CDR3aa: CASSLRGGHTEAFF; v_gene: TRBV28
CDR3aa: CASSYGRFYGYTF; v_gene: TRBV6-5
CDR3aa: CASSRRAGGYNEQFF; v_gene: TRBV7-8
CDR3aa: CASSLGGNTEAFF; v_gene: TRBV27
CDR3aa: CASSQQTAASSYEQYF; v_gene: TRBV7-9
CDR3aa: CASSSWTSEETQYF; v_gene: TRBV7-9
CDR3aa: CASSLGQGGISSTDTQYF; v_gene: TRBV28
CDR3aa: CASSLVVAPGELFF; v_gene: TRBV5-6
CDR3aa: CASSFLGGGGPYNEQFF; v_gene: TRBV19
CDR3aa: CASRSQGQANYGYTF; v_gene: TRBV2
CDR3aa: CASSYLGAGNTIYF; v_gene: TRBV6-5
CDR3aa: CSVGPPPGGTQYF; v_gene: TRBV29-1
CDR3aa: CASSSPGQPDFTSGANVLTF; v_gene: TRBV27
CDR3aa: CASSSGYGNIVNTEAFF; v_gene: TRBV28
CDR3aa: CAWSTERGEQYF; v_gene: TRBV30
CDR3aa: CATSRDRGSGANVLTF; v_gene: TRBV15
CDR3aa: CASSPDREAYEQYF; v_gene: TRBV18
CDR3aa: CASSLGGDSNQPQHF; v_gene: TRBV7-8
CDR3aa: CASLRGIYGYTF; v_gene: TRBV28
CDR3aa: CAGRRNDRGHYGYTF; v_gene: TRBV11-3
CDR3aa: CASSGQGADYNEQFF; v_gene: TRBV6-4
CDR3aa: CASSLSGLLAGETQYF; v_gene: TRBV6-5
CDR3aa: CASSSARDRGLGEQFF; v_gene: TRBV13
CDR3aa: CAWSGFPPGLAGVDYNEQFF; v_gene: TRBV30
CDR3aa: CASSPPGEGTEAFF; v_gene: TRBV28
CDR3aa: CSVRTGGAQGYTF; v_gene: TRBV29-1
CDR3aa: CASRIWDRGLGDYGYTF; v_gene: TRBV7-8
CDR3aa: CASSQDEGAGAFF; v_gene: TRBV4-2
CDR3aa: CAISDPRQGGDTQYF; v_gene: TRBV10-3
CDR3aa: CASSQRQGNYEQYF; v_gene: TRBV4-1
CDR3aa: CASSPIQGQVGELFF; v_gene: TRBV28
CDR3aa: CAIVRGVTDTQYF; v_gene: TRBV7-2
CDR3aa: CALSGGSRTEAFF; v_gene: TRBV30